This paragraph covers one T cell receptor beta chain sequence. This CDR3 contains 15 residues. Between the trimmed V and J ends, which lost 3 bases and 2 bases, there was a span of 12 bases. The V gene's germline CDR1 is MRHNA and CDR2 SNTAGT. Libraries were prepared by immunoSEQ multiplex PCR; TCRdb keeps only in-frame clonotypes and omits some of them. The sample carries 14,000 to 15,000 clones, about 83% recorded once. Time point of the sample: week 3, after first cycle of checkpoint inhibitor. The sample is drawn from a study of blood T cell dynamics during melanoma immunotherapy. The sample in question was blood, obtained from a patient treated with checkpoint blockade. The TCR comes from a human donor with melanoma. V is TRBV6-4 and J is TRBJ2-3; either TRBD1 or TRBD2 may fit D (5 bases each). The CDR3 sequence: CASSERGRNTDTQYF. CDR3 in DNA: TGTGCCAGCAGTGAGAGGGGACGGAACACAGATACGCAGTATTTT.